The subject of this entry is one T cell receptor beta chain. Its antigen is not known. This sample was taken from a study of PD-1 blockade in classical Hodgkin lymphoma. Overall study results and limits: CD8+ TCR diversity did not rise significantly by C4D1, unlike CD4+. What drove the repertoire differences, possibly disease activity or prior therapy, has not been defined. Baseline diversity resembling that of newly diagnosed patients was seen in complete responders. Individuals who commenced nivolumab within less than 1 year of ASCT were excluded.

With no exception, relapse followed autologous stem cell transplantation in all patients, and brentuximab vedotin exposure varied. Clones were sequenced by immunoSEQ multiplex PCR, and TCRdb holds only the in-frame ones, with some missing. The repertoire holds 20,000 to 25,000 clones, with over 65% as singletons. The CDR3 contains 16 residues. The germline gives CDR1 SGDLS, CDR2 YYNGEE. The V end lost 1 base, the J end lost 4 bases, and 12 bases lay between the germline ends. Here the sequenced sample was peripheral blood mononuclear cells (PBMCs), taken before the second cycle of nivolumab. The V gene is TRBV9, the J gene TRBJ2-6; D is unclear. The TCR was taken from a human donor with classical Hodgkin lymphoma. CDR3 region: CASSVYSFSGANVLTF. CDR3 DNA sequence: TGTGCCAGCAGCGTATACTCCTTCTCCGGGGCCAACGTCCTGACTTTC.